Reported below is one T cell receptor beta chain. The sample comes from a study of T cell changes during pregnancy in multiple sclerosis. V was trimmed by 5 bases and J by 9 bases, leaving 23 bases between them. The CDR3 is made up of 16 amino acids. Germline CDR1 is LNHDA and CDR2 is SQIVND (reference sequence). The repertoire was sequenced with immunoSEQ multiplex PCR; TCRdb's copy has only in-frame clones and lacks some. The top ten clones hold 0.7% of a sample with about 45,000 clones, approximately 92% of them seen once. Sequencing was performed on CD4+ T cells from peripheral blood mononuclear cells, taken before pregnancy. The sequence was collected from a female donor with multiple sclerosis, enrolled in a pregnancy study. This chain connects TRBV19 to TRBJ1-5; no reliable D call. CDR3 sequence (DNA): TGTGCCAGTAGTCTCGTTCGCAGGCCCCTCTTTCGGCCCCAGCATTTT. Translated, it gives CASSLVRRPLFRPQHF.